What follows are 16 T cell receptor beta chains derived from one specimen sequenced in a study of regulatory T cells in long-lasting Graves disease. Time point in this sample: newly diagnosed GD, antithyroid drugs for less than 3 months. The TCR library was made from RNA that had been extracted from PBMCs in TRIzol. Arm-PCR with iRepertoire HTBI primers amplified the CDR3 regions for these TCR beta libraries. MiXCR was run by TCRdb on the multiplex PCR reads, yielding one entry per CDR3 protein. The top ten clones hold approximately 12% of a sample with some 600,000 distinct CDR3 sequences, about 15% of them seen once. The sample was also linked to a second study, of T cells in Graves' hyperthyroidism and ophthalmopathy.

The source material was peripheral blood mononuclear cells (PBMCs), sampled at new diagnosis, from a patient treated with antithyroid drugs. The receptors were sampled from a young man with Graves disease.

This clonotype has only a few counts. The chain couples TRBV6-1 to TRBJ1-4, with 10 bases aligning to TRBD1. The germline CDR1 and CDR2 sequences are MNHNS and SASEGT. The trim removed 6 bases at V and 8 bases at J, leaving 9 bases unmatched. This CDR3 region has 15 residues. CDR3 sequence reads: CASRSPTGGSEKLFF. As DNA, the CDR3 is TGTGCCAGCAGGAGCCCGACAGGGGGCTCGGAAAAACTGTTTTTT.

The chain combines TRBV19 with TRBJ2-1; TRBD2 matches 7 bases. CDR1 and CDR2 from the germline V gene are LNHDA and SQIVND (reference sequence). V lost 4 bases, J lost 0 bases, and 6 bases stayed unmatched. The CDR3 sequence is 16 residues long. The CDR3 DNA reads TGTGCCAGTAGTACCCAAGCGGGAACCTCCTACAATGAGCAGTTCTTC. Encoded protein: CASSTQAGTSYNEQFF.

The chain has TRBV6-1 and TRBJ2-5; 9 bases fit TRBD2. The CDR3 loop spans 13 amino acids. CDR1 and CDR2 (germline): MNHNS, SASEGT. With 6 bases clipped from V and 7 bases from J, the junction kept 6 bases outside the gene matches. The CDR3 sequence: CASRVAGEATQYF. The CDR3, as DNA: TGTGCCAGCAGAGTAGCGGGAGAAGCGACCCAGTACTTC.

The rearrangement uses TRBV3-1 and TRBJ2-1; D possibly corresponds to TRBD1 (6 bases). Per germline, CDR1 LGHDT and CDR2 YNNKEL (reference sequence). This CDR3 is built from 13 residues. V shed 4 bases and J shed 6 bases, with 10 bases lying between them. The CDR3 DNA follows: TGTGCCAGCAGCCTCGGACAGTTCAATGAGCAGTTCTTC. Its translation: CASSLGQFNEQFF.

Only a few counts were recorded for this clonotype. The chain recombines TRBV29-1 with TRBJ2-2; D is undetermined. Trimming removed 6 bases from V and 7 bases from J, with 6 bases in between. This CDR3 is 10 amino acids long. Germline lookup yields CDR1 SQVTM and CDR2 ANQGSEA. Here the CDR3 DNA reads TGCAGCGTAAGGAGCGGGGAGCTGTTTTTT. Translation gives CSVRSGELFF.

The chain links TRBV27 to TRBJ2-1; D is undetermined. Germline V CDR1 and CDR2: MNHEY, SMNVEV (reference sequence). V gave up 2 bases and J gave up 6 bases, with 11 bases separating them. There are 14 residues in the CDR3. The CDR3 spells CASSLPGPGNEQFF. The CDR3 region has the DNA TGTGCCAGCAGTTTACCCGGCCCGGGCAATGAGCAGTTCTTC.

In its sample, this clonotype was seen many times. The chain links TRBV7-9 to TRBJ2-3; D is possibly TRBD2 (6 bases). Per the germline V gene, CDR1 is SEHNR and CDR2 is FQNEAQ (reference sequence). V lost 5 bases and J lost 4, with 19 bases in between. CDR3 length: 16 amino acids. CDR3 residues: CASSEARGRGADTQYF. The CDR3 DNA follows: TGTGCCAGCAGCGAGGCCCGTGGGCGCGGGGCAGATACGCAGTATTTT.

This clonotype was found many times. The rearrangement uses TRBV5-1 and TRBJ1-1, with unresolved D. This CDR3 spans 13 amino acids. The V and J ends lost 6 bases and 6 bases respectively, with 15 bases between them. Germline CDR1 and CDR2: SGHRS and YFSETQ. CDR3 DNA sequence: TGCGCCAGCAACTCCGGGCCCCAGTCTGAAGCTTTCTTT. Translated: CASNSGPQSEAFF.

The rearrangement uses TRBV19 and TRBJ2-2, with D unresolved. CDR3 length: 13 amino acids. The ends were cut back, 1 base at V and 6 bases at J, with 6 bases in the middle. The germline gives CDR1 LNHDA, CDR2 SQIVND (reference sequence). The CDR3: CASSIGYPGELFF. The CDR3 region has the DNA TGTGCCAGTAGTATAGGGTACCCCGGGGAGCTGTTTTTT.

This clonotype has just a few counts. The rearrangement uses TRBV7-9 and TRBJ1-2, with D unclear. CDR3 length: 15 amino acids. V shed 3 bases and J shed 2 bases, with 13 bases lying between them. Germline values: CDR1 SEHNR, CDR2 FQNEAQ (reference sequence). The CDR3 coding sequence is TGTGCCAGCAGCTTCTACACAACAGAAAACTATGGCTACACCTTC. This codes for CASSFYTTENYGYTF.

The chain is built from TRBV20-1 and TRBJ2-2; D call uncertain. The V gene lost 3 bases and the J gene lost 6 bases, with 8 bases spanning the gap. Germline CDR1 and CDR2: DFQATT and SNEGSKA (reference sequence). This CDR3 contains 12 residues. CDR3 nucleotides: TGCAGTGCTAGGGGTTTGTCCGGGGAGCTGTTTTTT. It encodes CSARGLSGELFF.

This clonotype came up a few times. CDR3 DNA sequence: TGTGCCAGCAGCTCCGGGGAGGGAGGTACTGAAGCTTTCTTT. This translates into CASSSGEGGTEAFF. This chain links TRBV9 with TRBJ1-1; D is uncertain. The CDR3 covers 14 residues. Germline V gene data show CDR1 as SGDLS and CDR2 as YYNGEE. V was trimmed by 4 bases and J by 5 bases, leaving 15 bases between them. Full variable domain (remainder filled in from reference TRBV9 and TRBJ1-1): DSGVTQTPKHLITATGQRVTLRCSPRSGDLSVYWYQQSLDQGLQFLIQYYNGEERAKGNILERFSAQQFPDLHSELNLSSLELGDSALYFCASSSGEGGTEAFFGQGTRLTVV.

This clonotype was counted many times. V is TRBV7-3 and J is TRBJ2-4, with 14 bases lining up with TRBD2. Germline V gene sequence: CDR1 SGHTA, CDR2 FQGTGA. V dropped 5 bases and J dropped 2; count of bases not matched to a gene: 5. This CDR3 has 17 amino acids. As DNA, the CDR3 is TGTGCCAGCAGCCTAGGGACTAGCGGGAGTTCCAAAAACATTCAGTACTTC. Amino acids: CASSLGTSGSSKNIQYF.

This clonotype occurred many times. The chain has TRBV7-9 and TRBJ2-5; 11 positions match TRBD2. Germline CDR1 and CDR2: SEHNR and FQNEAQ (reference sequence). The CDR3 covers 16 residues. V was pared by 3 bases and J by 3 bases, with 6 bases of the junction left unmatched. The CDR3 loop reads CASSFGSGRAEETQYF. The CDR3 DNA reads TGTGCCAGCAGCTTTGGTAGCGGGAGGGCCGAAGAGACCCAGTACTTC. The entire variable domain, with the rest obtained from reference TRBV7-9 and TRBJ2-5, is as follows: DTGVSQNPRHKITKRGQNVTFRCDPISEHNRLYWYRQTLGQGPEFLTYFQNEAQLEKSRLLSDRFSAERPKGSFSTLEIQRTEQGDSAMYLCASSFGSGRAEETQYFGPGTRLLVL.

This clonotype showed up many times. CDR3: CASSQSGTHTGTEAFF. The CDR3 DNA sequence: TGTGCCAGCTCACAGTCCGGGACACACACTGGCACTGAAGCTTTCTTT. This chain joins TRBV18 and TRBJ1-1, with a weak D call TRBD1 (6 bases). The germline V gene encodes CDR1 KGHSH and CDR2 LQKENI. The CDR3 loop spans 16 amino acids. Between the trimmed V and J ends, which lost 4 bases and 4 bases, there was a span of 19 bases.

This clonotype was seen many times. The gene calls are TRBV11-3 and TRBJ2-1, with TRBD2 identical over 8 bases. The junction had 1 base not matched to a gene; V was cut back by 3 bases and J by 6 bases. The germline V gene has CDR1 SGHNT and CDR2 YENEEA. The CDR3 sequence is 13 residues long. The CDR3 nucleotides read TGTGCCAGCAGCTTGACTAGCGTCAATGAGCAGTTCTTC. Protein product: CASSLTSVNEQFF.